This paragraph reports one TCR beta chain. Within the sample, other DNA sequences also encode this same CDR3. Trimming shortened V by 5 bases and J by 1 base, and 3 bases separated the two germline ends. The CDR3 totals 12 residues. CDR1 LNHDA and CDR2 SQIVND come from the germline V gene (reference sequence). This entry is derived from a study of blood T cell repertoires in COVID-19. Overall study: Acute-phase and convalescent COVID-19 samples originated in the United States, Italy and Spain.

In the original analysis: Counts of nucleated cells, estimated from reference gene primer amplification, were obtained. Here immunoSEQ multiplex PCR was the method, and the copy in TCRdb shows in-frame clones only, minus some. V and J calls and clone size are those listed in that table; D and trimming were worked out from the DNA. The data contain 400,000 to 550,000 clones, 70% to 90% of them seen just once; the ten biggest clones take up nearly 2%. Recruits, aged roughly 18 to 90 years, lived in 24 US areas. Cohorts were assigned according to the clinical history that participants reported. V usage is TRBV19 and J usage is TRBJ1-5; D call uncertain. The source is a woman between 18 and 29 years old with acute COVID-19. Sequencing used PBMCs or T cells enriched from blood (not recorded which). The CDR3 region is CASSLSNQPQHF. CDR3 DNA sequence: TGTGCCAGTAGTCTGAGCAATCAGCCCCAGCATTTT. Full variable domain (remainder filled in from reference TRBV19 and TRBJ1-5): DGGITQSPKYLFRKEGQNVTLSCEQNLNHDAMYWYRQDPGQGLRLIYYSQIVNDFQKGDIAEGYSVSREKKESFPLTVTSAQKNPTAFYLCASSLSNQPQHFGDGTRLSIL.